These 17 T cell receptor beta chains came from one sample sequenced in a study of T cell changes during pregnancy in multiple sclerosis. Profiled with immunoSEQ multiplex PCR; TCRdb holds only in-frame clones, not every one. The sample consists of tens of thousands of clones, about 89% of them appearing once. The specimen comprised CD4+ T cells from peripheral blood mononuclear cells, sampled in the first trimester of pregnancy. The receptors were sampled from a female donor with multiple sclerosis, enrolled in a pregnancy study.

This clone has just one count. The chain links TRBV6-6 to TRBJ1-2; possible D gene TRBD1, 6 bases. Trimming cost V 11 bases and J 7 bases, with 14 bases left between them. The CDR3 is made up of 11 amino acids. Looked up from germline, CDR1 is MNHNY and CDR2 is SVGAGI (reference sequence). CDR3 region: CAGSGGAGYTF. Written as DNA, the CDR3 is TGTGCCGGGAGCGGGGGGGCTGGCTACACCTTC.

The chain is built from TRBV6-1 and TRBJ2-5; D may be TRBD1 (6 bases). V was clipped by 3 bases and J by 4 bases, with 6 bases between them. The germline V gene encodes CDR1 MNHNS and CDR2 SASEGT. The CDR3 runs to 12 residues. The CDR3 spells CASSEDRETQYF. CDR3 bases: TGTGCCAGCAGTGAGGACAGAGAGACCCAGTACTTC.

The V call is TRBV4-3, the J call TRBJ2-6; D is perhaps TRBD1 (6 bases). The V and J ends lost 4 bases and 0 bases respectively, with 19 bases between them. The CDR3 covers 19 residues. From germline, CDR1 is LGHNA and CDR2 YSLEER. In nucleotides, the CDR3 is TGCGCCAGCAGCCGAGACCGACAGGAGTTCGGCTCTGGGGCCAACGTCCTGACTTTC. Translating it yields CASSRDRQEFGSGANVLTF.

The rearrangement links TRBV5-1 to TRBJ1-1, with D perhaps TRBD1 (6 bases). Germline V gene lookup returns CDR1 SGHRS and CDR2 YFSETQ. The CDR3 loop spans 15 amino acids. V lost 4 bases and J lost 2, with 15 bases in between. This chain's CDR3 is CASSPPGQKNTEAFF. In DNA form, the CDR3 reads TGCGCCAGCAGCCCCCCGGGACAAAAAAACACTGAAGCTTTCTTT.

The rearrangement links TRBV6-6 to TRBJ1-1, with 7 bases that match TRBD1. This CDR3 spans 15 amino acids. Germline V lookup: CDR1 MNHNY, CDR2 SVGAGI (reference sequence). Germline trimming cut 8 bases from V and 4 bases from J; bases unmatched to any gene: 13. This chain's CDR3 is CASLSTTTGVTEAFF. DNA of the CDR3: TGTGCCAGCCTCTCAACTACCACAGGGGTCACTGAAGCTTTCTTT.

V is TRBV6-5 and J is TRBJ2-7; a weak D match, TRBD1 (6 bases). Germline lookup yields CDR1 MNHEY and CDR2 SVGAGI. Between the trimmed V and J ends, which lost 0 bases and 4 bases, there was a span of 13 bases. The CDR3 consists of 15 residues. CDR3 loop: CASSYSSTGPYEQYF. In nucleotides, the CDR3 is TGTGCCAGCAGTTACTCCTCTACAGGGCCGTACGAGCAGTACTTC.

This clone has just a few counts. The chain carries TRBV2 and TRBJ2-3, with 7 bases identical to TRBD2. The trim removed 0 bases at V and 2 bases at J, leaving 14 bases unmatched. The CDR3 extends over 19 amino acids. Germline CDR1 and CDR2: SNHLY and FYNNEI. As DNA, the CDR3 is TGTGCCAGCAGTGAAGCGCTGGCGGGAGTTACTGGGCCCACAGATACGCAGTATTTT. The encoded protein is CASSEALAGVTGPTDTQYF.

The J gene is TRBJ1-2, the V gene TRBV15, with D possibly matching TRBD1 (6 bases). The CDR3 covers 15 residues. CDR1 and CDR2 from the germline V gene are LNHNV and YYDKDF (reference sequence). V was cut by 5 bases and J by 4 bases, with 17 bases left in between. The CDR3 loop is CATSRERGQSYGYTF. The CDR3, as DNA: TGTGCCACCAGCCGGGAGCGGGGGCAAAGCTATGGCTACACCTTC.

The gene calls are TRBV30 and TRBJ2-5; 11 bases are shared with TRBD1. The V segment lost 5 bases and the J segment 6 bases; nucleotides outside the gene matches: 11. There are 15 residues in the CDR3. Germline V gene sequence: CDR1 GTSNPN, CDR2 SVGIG (reference sequence). This CDR3 reads CAWVTSGTGGKTQYF. The CDR3 nucleotides read TGTGCCTGGGTCACATCCGGGACAGGGGGAAAGACCCAGTACTTC.

The genes are TRBV7-7 and TRBJ2-1; 12 bases agree with TRBD2. Trimming took 1 base from V and 5 from J; bases not matched to a gene: 0. This CDR3 contains 15 residues. Germline V lookup: CDR1 SSHAT, CDR2 FNYEAQ (reference sequence). The CDR3 DNA sequence: TGTGCCAGCAGCTTAGGACTAGCGGGAGACAATGAGCAGTTCTTC. The encoded protein is CASSLGLAGDNEQFF.

The V gene is TRBV5-6, the J gene TRBJ1-6; the D gene is possibly TRBD1 (5 bases). Germline loops: CDR1 SGHDT, CDR2 YYEEEE. The CDR3 spans 14 residues. V lost 7 bases to trimming and J lost 0 bases, with 8 bases between them. CDR3 nucleotides: TGTGCCAGCCGCCAGGGCTCCTATAATTCACCCCTCCACTTT. It encodes CASRQGSYNSPLHF.

The CDR3 bases are TGTGCCAGTAGCGGAGGACAGGGGGCCAGGGAGCAGTACTTC. Translation gives CASSGGQGAREQYF. J is TRBJ2-7 and V is TRBV19; 11 nucleotides agree with TRBD1. Germline V CDR1 and CDR2: LNHDA, SQIVND (reference sequence). CDR3 length: 14 residues. J lost 7 bases, V lost 6 bases, and 8 bases had no gene match.

The V and J genes are TRBV6-1 and TRBJ2-3; possible D gene TRBD1, 6 bases. CDR1 MNHNS and CDR2 SASEGT come from the germline V gene. The CDR3 length is 14 residues. Trimming left V 6 bases short and J 6 bases short, with 16 bases between. The CDR3 nucleotides are TGTGCCAGCAGGGGACACCCGACGAGGGATACGCAGTATTTT. Translating gives CASRGHPTRDTQYF.

J is TRBJ2-3 and V is TRBV2; 8 bases match TRBD2. In germline, CDR1 is SNHLY, CDR2 FYNNEI. Trimming cost V 8 bases and J 3 bases; bases outside gene matches: 7. The CDR3 is 14 amino acids. The CDR3 sequence: CASVREEQTDTQYF. The CDR3 DNA follows: TGTGCCAGCGTGCGGGAGGAGCAAACAGATACGCAGTATTTT.

The chain has TRBV19 and TRBJ1-5; a weak D match, TRBD1 (5 bases). Germline CDR1 and CDR2: LNHDA and SQIVND (reference sequence). V lost 3 bases to trimming and J lost 6 bases, with 21 bases between them. The CDR3 spans 17 residues. Here the CDR3 reads CASSMGNPQGAFQPQHF. As DNA, the CDR3 is TGTGCCAGTAGTATGGGGAACCCACAAGGGGCCTTTCAGCCCCAGCATTTT.

This chain connects TRBV6-6 to TRBJ2-3, with 13 bases matching TRBD2. There are 14 residues in the CDR3. Trimming cost V 11 bases and J 4 bases; bases outside gene matches: 6. CDR1 is MNHNY and CDR2 is SVGAGI in the germline V gene (reference sequence). The CDR3 sequence is CAHSTSGGADTQYF. Written as DNA, the CDR3 is TGTGCCCACTCCACTAGCGGGGGGGCAGATACGCAGTATTTT.

This sequence joins TRBV2 and TRBJ2-2; no clear D gene. Germline V gives CDR1 SNHLY, CDR2 FYNNEI. The V end was cut by 5 bases, the J end by 0 bases, with 10 bases between. There are 15 residues in the CDR3. The CDR3 spells CASSKTVANTGELFF. In DNA form, the CDR3 reads TGTGCCAGCAGTAAGACTGTCGCGAACACCGGGGAGCTGTTTTTT.